The rows below give T cell receptor beta chains drawn from one sample of a study of HIV-infected patients and healthy controls. TCRdb passed the 5' RACE reads through MiXCR, listing each CDR3 protein once. The sample shows roughly 18,000 distinct CDR3 sequences, roughly 18% of them seen only once. Sequencing was carried out using CD8+ T cells from blood. The origin of the receptors is a human donor in good health. Both conserved end residues are part of each CDR3. The D gene is left open where the match is weak. For some rows the clone size is stated as once, few or many, or as a class when expanded; others skip it.

CSVDGEGTEAFF TGCAGCGTTGATGGGGAAGGAACTGAAGCTTTCTTT TRBJ1-1 few TRBV29-1 -
CAWSASTSNTEAFF TGTGCCTGGAGTGCTTCGACGTCGAACACTGAAGCTTTCTTT TRBJ1-1 few TRBV30 -
CASSQRGQLKETQYF TGTGCCAGCAGCCAACGGGGACAGCTCAAAGAGACCCAGTACTTC TRBJ2-5 few TRBV3-1 TRBD1
CASSGSSGANVLTF TGTGCCAGCAGCGGAAGCTCTGGGGCCAACGTCCTGACTTTC TRBJ2-6 - TRBV9 -
CASSYTRDAEQYF TGTGCCAGCAGTTACACCCGGGATGCCGAGCAGTACTTC TRBJ2-7 many TRBV6-2/TRBV6-3 -
CASSLGPINQPQHF TGTGCCAGCAGCTTGGGACCGATCAATCAGCCCCAGCATTTT TRBJ1-5 many TRBV7-9 -
CASSQVQGGNTEAFF TGTGCCAGCAGCCAAGTTCAGGGGGGTAACACTGAAGCTTTCTTT TRBJ1-1 large TRBV4-2 TRBD1
CASGGSGGPDTQYF TGTGCCAGTGGGGGCAGTGGGGGGCCAGATACGCAGTATTTT TRBJ2-3 - TRBV6-1 -
CASSLVGGPQHF TGTGCCAGCAGTTTAGTGGGGGGGCCCCAGCATTTT TRBJ1-5 - TRBV12-3/TRBV12-4 -
CASSWGRGNEKLFF TGTGCCAGCTCGTGGGGAAGGGGTAATGAAAAACTGTTTTTT TRBJ1-4 - TRBV27 -
CASSSQGSYEQYF TGTGCCAGTAGTTCTCAGGGCTCCTACGAGCAGTACTTC TRBJ2-7 few TRBV19 -
CAWSATLFASGRANTDTQYF TGTGCCTGGAGCGCAACGCTCTTTGCTAGCGGGAGGGCCAATACAGATACGCAGTATTTT TRBJ2-3 few TRBV30 TRBD2
CASSYSVPVTEAFF TGTGCCAGCAGTTACTCTGTACCCGTAACTGAAGCTTTCTTT TRBJ1-1 few TRBV6-2/TRBV6-3 -
CASISLTSSVEQFF TGTGCCAGCATATCGTTGACTAGCTCGGTTGAGCAGTTCTTC TRBJ2-1 many TRBV12-3/TRBV12-4 TRBD2
CASSSSSGEQYF TGTGCCAGCAGCTCTAGTTCGGGAGAGCAGTACTTC TRBJ2-7 - TRBV11-3 -
CSAREPQGGDTGELFF TGCAGTGCTAGAGAGCCACAGGGAGGGGACACCGGGGAGCTGTTTTTT TRBJ2-2 - TRBV20-1 -
CASSPLDRNTEAFF TGTGCCAGCAGTCCACTGGACAGGAACACTGAAGCTTTCTTT TRBJ1-1 - TRBV6-1 -
CASSYPNLAGGETQYF TGTGCCAGCAGTTACCCAAATCTAGCGGGAGGCGAGACCCAGTACTTC TRBJ2-5 few TRBV6-5 TRBD2
CASKHREGSNQPQHF TGCGCCAGCAAACACAGGGAGGGTAGCAATCAGCCCCAGCATTTT TRBJ1-5 medium-sized TRBV10-2 -
CASSTRGVNYGYTF TGTGCCAGCAGTACTAGGGGAGTAAACTATGGCTACACCTTC TRBJ1-2 - TRBV6-6 -
CASRGLAGGPRETQYF TGTGCCAGCAGAGGGCTAGCGGGAGGGCCTCGAGAGACCCAGTACTTC TRBJ2-5 - TRBV7-8 TRBD2
CASSWTGNTGELFF TGTGCCAGCAGCTGGACAGGAAACACCGGGGAGCTGTTTTTT TRBJ2-2 few TRBV7-2 TRBD1
CASSQDNDFQGGTDTQYF TGCGCCAGCAGCCAAGATAACGACTTCCAAGGGGGCACAGATACGCAGTATTTT TRBJ2-3 few TRBV4-1 -
CASSQDGAGLAKNIQYF TGCGCCAGCAGCCAAGATGGGGCGGGCCTAGCCAAAAACATTCAGTACTTC TRBJ2-4 - TRBV4-1 -
CASTSRVRTEAFF TGTGCCAGCACGTCTCGGGTGCGCACTGAAGCTTTCTTT TRBJ1-1 few TRBV6-2/TRBV6-3 -
CASSISSGSSSEQYF TGTGCCAGTAGTATTTCTAGCGGGAGTTCGTCCGAGCAGTACTTC TRBJ2-7 few TRBV19 TRBD2
CASSRGPEQFF TGTGCCAGCAGCCGAGGCCCGGAGCAGTTCTTC TRBJ2-1 - TRBV7-9 -
CASSQAPLFGPTDTQYF TGCGCCAGCAGCCAAGCCCCCCTATTCGGGCCCACAGATACGCAGTATTTT TRBJ2-3 few TRBV4-1 -
CASSETRLAGNEQFF TGTGCCAGCAGTGAAACTCGGCTAGCCGGCAATGAGCAGTTCTTC TRBJ2-1 - TRBV2 -
CASTPRGATNSPLHF TGTGCCAGCACCCCCAGAGGGGCAACAAATTCACCCCTCCACTTT TRBJ1-6 many TRBV6-2/TRBV6-3 -
CASSYRTSGGQTQYF TGCGCCAGCAGCTACCGGACTAGCGGGGGTCAAACCCAGTACTTC TRBJ2-5 few TRBV5-1 TRBD2
CAWSVNWAGINEQYF TGTGCCTGGAGTGTAAATTGGGCAGGGATCAACGAGCAGTACTTC TRBJ2-7 many TRBV30 -
CASSSRANEKLFF TGTGCCAGCAGCTCCAGGGCAAATGAAAAACTGTTTTTT TRBJ1-4 many TRBV7-9 -
CASSSEGDNEKLFF TGCGCCAGCAGCAGTGAGGGGGATAATGAAAAACTGTTTTTT TRBJ1-4 - TRBV4-3 -
CSATTGLSYEQYF TGCAGTGCTACGACAGGGTTATCCTACGAGCAGTACTTC TRBJ2-7 many TRBV20-1 TRBD1